The sample holds one count of the clone carrying this T cell receptor beta chain. Authors' processing steps: Amplification of reference gene primers was used by the study to estimate nucleated cell counts. Generated by immunoSEQ multiplex PCR, the TCRdb table keeps only in-frame clones and is missing some. That table furnishes V, J and clone size, whereas the DNA furnished D and trimming. The sample carries 85,000 to 130,000 clones, approximately 86% recorded once. These data belong to a study of blood T cell repertoires in COVID-19. The wider study: Samples of COVID-19 (acute and convalescent) were obtained from the United States, Italy and Spain.

This CDR3 is built from 15 residues. V lost 2 bases, J lost 1 base, and 8 bases lay in between. Germline V gives CDR1 LNHDA, CDR2 SQIVND (reference sequence). The source material was peripheral blood. V is TRBV19 and J is TRBJ2-2, with a tentative D call TRBD2 (6 bases). The TCR comes from a woman aged 60-75 years with acute or convalescent COVID-19. The CDR3 spells CASSIRDLNTGELFF. In DNA, the CDR3 is TGTGCCAGTAGTATAAGGGACTTGAACACCGGGGAGCTGTTTTTT.